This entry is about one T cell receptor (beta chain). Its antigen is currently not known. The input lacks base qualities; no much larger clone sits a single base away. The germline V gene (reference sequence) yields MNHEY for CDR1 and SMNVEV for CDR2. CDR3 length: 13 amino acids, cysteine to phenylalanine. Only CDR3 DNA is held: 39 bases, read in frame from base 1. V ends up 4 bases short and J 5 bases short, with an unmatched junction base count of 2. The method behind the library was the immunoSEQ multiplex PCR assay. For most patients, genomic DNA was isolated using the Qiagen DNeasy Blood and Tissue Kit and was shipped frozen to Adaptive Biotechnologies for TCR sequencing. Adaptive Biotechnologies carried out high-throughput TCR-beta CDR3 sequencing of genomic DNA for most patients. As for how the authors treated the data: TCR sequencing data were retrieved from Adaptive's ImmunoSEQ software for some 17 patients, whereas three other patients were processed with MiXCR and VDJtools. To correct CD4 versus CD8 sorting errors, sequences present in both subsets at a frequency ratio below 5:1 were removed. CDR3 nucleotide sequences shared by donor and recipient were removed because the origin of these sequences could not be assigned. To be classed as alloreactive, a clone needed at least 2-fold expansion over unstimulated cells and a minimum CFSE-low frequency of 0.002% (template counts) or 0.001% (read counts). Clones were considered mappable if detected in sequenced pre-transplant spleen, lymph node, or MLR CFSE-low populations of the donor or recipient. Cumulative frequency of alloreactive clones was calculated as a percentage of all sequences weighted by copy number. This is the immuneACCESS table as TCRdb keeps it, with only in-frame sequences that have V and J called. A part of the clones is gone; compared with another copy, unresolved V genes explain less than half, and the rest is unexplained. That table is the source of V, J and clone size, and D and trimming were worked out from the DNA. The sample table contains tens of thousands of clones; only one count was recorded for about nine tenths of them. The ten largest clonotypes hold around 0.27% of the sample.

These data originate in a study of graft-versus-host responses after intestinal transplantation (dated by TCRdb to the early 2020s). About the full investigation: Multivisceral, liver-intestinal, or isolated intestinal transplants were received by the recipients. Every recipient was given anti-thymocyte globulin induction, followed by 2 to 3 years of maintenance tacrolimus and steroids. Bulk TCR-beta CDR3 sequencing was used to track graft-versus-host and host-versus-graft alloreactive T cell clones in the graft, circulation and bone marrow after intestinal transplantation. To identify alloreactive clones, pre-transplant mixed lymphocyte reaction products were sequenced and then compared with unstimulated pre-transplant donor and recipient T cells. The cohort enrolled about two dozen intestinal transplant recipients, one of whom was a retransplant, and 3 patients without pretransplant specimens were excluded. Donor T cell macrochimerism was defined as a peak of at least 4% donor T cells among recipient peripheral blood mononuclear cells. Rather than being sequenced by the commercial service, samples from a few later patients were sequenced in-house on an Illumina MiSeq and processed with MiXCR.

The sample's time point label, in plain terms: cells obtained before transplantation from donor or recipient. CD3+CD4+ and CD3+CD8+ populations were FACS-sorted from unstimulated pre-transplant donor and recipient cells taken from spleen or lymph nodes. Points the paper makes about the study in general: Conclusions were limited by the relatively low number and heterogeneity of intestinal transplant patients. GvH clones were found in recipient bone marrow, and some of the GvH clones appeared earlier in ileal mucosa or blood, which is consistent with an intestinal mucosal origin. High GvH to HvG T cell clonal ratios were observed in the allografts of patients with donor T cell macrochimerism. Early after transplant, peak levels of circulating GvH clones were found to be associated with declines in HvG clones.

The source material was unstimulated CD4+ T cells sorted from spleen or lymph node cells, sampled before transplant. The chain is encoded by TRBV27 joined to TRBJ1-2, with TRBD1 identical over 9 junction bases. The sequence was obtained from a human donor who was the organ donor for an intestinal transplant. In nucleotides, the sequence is TGTGCCAGCAGTTGGGGACAGGGTTATGGCTACACCTTC. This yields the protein CASSWGQGYGYTF.